Included here is one T cell receptor (beta chain) sequence, with context. Its specific antigen is unknown. No base quality information exists; no much larger clone differs at one position. Its CDR3 holds 20 amino acids, cysteine through phenylalanine. The kept DNA is CDR3 alone, 60 bases in frame from the first base. V is cut back by 5 bases and J by 3 bases, with 21 bases in the junction unmatched. CDR1 and CDR2 are read off the germline V gene as SGHVS and FQNEAQ. Participants in the prospective study were aged about 18 to 100 years, lived in 20 to 25 United States geographic areas, and enrolled through a virtual design. In the prospective study, participants were assigned to cohorts based on the clinical history participants reported in a screening survey and a study questionnaire. Recovered participants in ImmuneRACE Cohort 3 were defined as having two consecutive negative NP/OP PCR tests, clearance from a healthcare professional, or resolution of symptoms. Each participant in the prospective study had whole blood, serum and a nasopharyngeal or oropharyngeal swab collected by mobile phlebotomists. Prospective study participants could optionally give additional blood draws and questionnaires over an approximately 2-month period. Prospective study blood samples were shipped either frozen or at room temperature before DNA extraction.

These data are taken from a study of blood T cell repertoires in COVID-19 (dated by TCRdb to the early 2020s). For context, the study as a whole: Samples from collaborators originated in the United States, Italy and Spain and spanned both the acute and convalescent phases of COVID-19. The samples were drawn from the first 160 participants of the ongoing ImmuneRACE study and from 950 to 1,500 subjects provided by 6 global collaborators. The sample metadata nearly always contained a de-identified subject ID, COVID-19 status, age in years and sex. The material from the prospective study consisted of cDNA or gDNA derived from T cells, B-cell-depleted T cells, or PBMCs. The repertoires were released in a freely available public database intended as a resource for research on the immune response to SARS-CoV-2. Subjects who had been exposed to COVID-19, were actively infected with it, or had recovered from it provided the deeply sampled blood TCRbeta repertoires that made up the dataset. Where available, HLA class I and class II types were obtained from metadata supplied by the sample provider rather than from assay-based typing.

TCRbeta CDR3 regions were amplified from genomic DNA by means of the immunoSEQ Assay, a bias-controlled multiplex PCR. The original methods were these. Nucleated cell counts per sample were estimated from amplification of reference gene primers within the assay. To quantify the absolute abundance of each unique TCRbeta CDR3 rearrangement, sequence reads were collapsed and filtered. For each sample, productive Simpson clonality was calculated by taking the square root of Simpson's diversity index across productive rearrangements. Here the immuneACCESS table is served through TCRdb, limited to in-frame sequences with V and J called. Missing clones are a known gap in these copies; in checked studies unresolved V genes cover under half, and the rest lacks a known reason. V, J and clone size reflect that table, while D and trimming were determined from the DNA. The table for this sample lists 330,000 or so clones; approximately 88% of them were counted only once. The ten largest clones represent less than 6.5% of the sample.

Overall results and qualifications from the work: The quantity of clinical and demographic metadata differed by source and by participant and was supplied without curation.

This sequence uses TRBV7-8 and TRBJ1-1; 10 bases in between match TRBD1. This clonotype was obtained from a man aged 25 to 40 who had recovered from COVID-19. The sample taken for sequencing was PBMCs or T cells enriched from blood (not recorded which). The CDR3: CASSGPGQGVRISRDTEAFF. The base sequence is TGTGCCAGCAGCGGCCCCGGACAGGGGGTGAGAATCTCGCGAGACACTGAAGCTTTCTTT.